This TCR beta chain was obtained from a study of untreated major depressive disorder. This CDR3 spans 19 amino acids. Germline CDR1 and CDR2: SNHLY and FYNNEI. Unmatched junction bases numbered 11, after V lost 3 bases and J lost 4 bases. Study results and caveats: Compared with controls, depressed patients showed more TRBV05-01 (Vbeta 5.1) usage in CD4+ T cells.

Each depressed patient was matched pairwise with a non-depressed control on sex, age, current smoking status and body mass index. The data were produced by immunoSEQ multiplex PCR, yet TCRdb's version contains in-frame clones alone and is incomplete. The sample records about 25,000 clones, around 90% being singletons. As regards this clone: Its specificity is not known.

The chain carries TRBV2 and TRBJ2-3; 15 bases are a match to TRBD2. Sequenced material: CD4+ T cells from PBMCs. This TCR came from a woman between 25 and 40 years old with major depressive disorder. The CDR3 region has the DNA TGTGCCAGCAGTGATCCCGGGACTAGCGGGGGGCCGGGTCCAGATACGCAGTATTTT. This codes for CASSDPGTSGGPGPDTQYF. Full variable domain (rest looked up from reference TRBV2 and TRBJ2-3): EPEVTQTPSHQVTQMGQEVILRCVPISNHLYFYWYRQILGQKVEFLVSFYNNEISEKSEIFDDQFSVERPDGSNFTLKIRSTKLEDSAMYFCASSDPGTSGGPGPDTQYFGPGTRLTVL.